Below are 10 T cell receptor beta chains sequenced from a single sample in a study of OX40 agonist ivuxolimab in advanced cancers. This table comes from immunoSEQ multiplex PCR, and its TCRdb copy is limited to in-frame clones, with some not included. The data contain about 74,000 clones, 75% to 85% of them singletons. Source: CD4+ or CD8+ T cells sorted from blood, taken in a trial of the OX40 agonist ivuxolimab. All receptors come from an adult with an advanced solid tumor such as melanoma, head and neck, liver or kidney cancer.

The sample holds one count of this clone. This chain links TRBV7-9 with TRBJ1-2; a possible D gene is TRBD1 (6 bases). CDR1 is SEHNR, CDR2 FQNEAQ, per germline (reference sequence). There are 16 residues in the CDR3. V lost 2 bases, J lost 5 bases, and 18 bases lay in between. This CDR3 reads CASSLLKTGDLYGYTF. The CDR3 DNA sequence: TGTGCCAGCAGCTTACTAAAGACAGGCGATCTATATGGCTACACCTTC.

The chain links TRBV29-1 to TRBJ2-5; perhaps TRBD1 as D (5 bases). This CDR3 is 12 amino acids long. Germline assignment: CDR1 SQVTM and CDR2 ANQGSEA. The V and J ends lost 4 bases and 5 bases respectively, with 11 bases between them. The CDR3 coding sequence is TGCAGCGTTGGACAGCCCCGGGAGACCCAGTACTTC. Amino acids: CSVGQPRETQYF.

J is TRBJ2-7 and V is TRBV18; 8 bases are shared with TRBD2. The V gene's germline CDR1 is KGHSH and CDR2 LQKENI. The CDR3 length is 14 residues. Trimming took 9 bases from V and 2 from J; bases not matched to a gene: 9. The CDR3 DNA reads TGTGCCAGTTCCTATAGCGGGGCAGCCTACGAGCAGTACTTC. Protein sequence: CASSYSGAAYEQYF.

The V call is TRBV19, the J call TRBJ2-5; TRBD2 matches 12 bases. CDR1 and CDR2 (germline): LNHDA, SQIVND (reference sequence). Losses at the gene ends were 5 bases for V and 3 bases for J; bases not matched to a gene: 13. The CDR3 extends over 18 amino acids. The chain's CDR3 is CASSGSTLAGGRKETQYF. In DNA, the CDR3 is TGTGCCAGTAGTGGGTCGACACTAGCGGGAGGCAGAAAAGAGACCCAGTACTTC.

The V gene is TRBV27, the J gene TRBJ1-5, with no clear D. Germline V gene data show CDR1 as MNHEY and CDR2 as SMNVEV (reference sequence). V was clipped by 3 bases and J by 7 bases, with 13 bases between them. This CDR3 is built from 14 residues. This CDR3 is CASSLTVRVQPQHF. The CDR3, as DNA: TGTGCCAGCAGTTTGACGGTCCGGGTACAGCCCCAGCATTTT.

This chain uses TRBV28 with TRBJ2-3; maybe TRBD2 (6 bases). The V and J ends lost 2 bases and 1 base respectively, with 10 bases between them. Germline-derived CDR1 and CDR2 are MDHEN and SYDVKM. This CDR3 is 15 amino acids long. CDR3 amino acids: CASSLRGLRTDTQYF. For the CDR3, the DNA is TGTGCCAGCAGTTTACGGGGACTCCGCACAGATACGCAGTATTTT.

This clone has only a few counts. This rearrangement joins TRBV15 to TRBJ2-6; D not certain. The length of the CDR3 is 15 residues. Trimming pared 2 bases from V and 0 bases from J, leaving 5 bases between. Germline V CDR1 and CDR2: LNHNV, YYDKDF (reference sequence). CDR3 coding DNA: TGTGCCACCAGCAGAAGGGTCTCTGGGGCCAACGTCCTGACTTTC. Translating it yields CATSRRVSGANVLTF.

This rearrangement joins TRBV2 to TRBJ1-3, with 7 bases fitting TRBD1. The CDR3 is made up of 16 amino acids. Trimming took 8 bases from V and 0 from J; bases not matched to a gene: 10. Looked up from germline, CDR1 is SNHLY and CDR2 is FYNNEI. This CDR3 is CASDEQGSSSGNTIYF. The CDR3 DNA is TGTGCCAGCGATGAACAGGGGTCGAGCTCTGGAAACACCATATATTTT.

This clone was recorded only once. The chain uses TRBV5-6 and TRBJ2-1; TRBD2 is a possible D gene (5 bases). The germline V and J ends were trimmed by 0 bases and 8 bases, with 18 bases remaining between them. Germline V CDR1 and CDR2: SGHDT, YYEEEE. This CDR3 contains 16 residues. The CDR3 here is CASSLVRERHRHEQFF. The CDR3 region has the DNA TGTGCCAGCAGCTTGGTTAGGGAGAGACATCGACATGAGCAGTTCTTC.

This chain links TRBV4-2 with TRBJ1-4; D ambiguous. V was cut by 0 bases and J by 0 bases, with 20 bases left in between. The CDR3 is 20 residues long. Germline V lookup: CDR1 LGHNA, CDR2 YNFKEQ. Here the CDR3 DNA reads TGTGCCAGCAGCCAAGATGCCCCCGGCCCTTCGATGGCAACTAATGAAAAACTGTTTTTT. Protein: CASSQDAPGPSMATNEKLFF.